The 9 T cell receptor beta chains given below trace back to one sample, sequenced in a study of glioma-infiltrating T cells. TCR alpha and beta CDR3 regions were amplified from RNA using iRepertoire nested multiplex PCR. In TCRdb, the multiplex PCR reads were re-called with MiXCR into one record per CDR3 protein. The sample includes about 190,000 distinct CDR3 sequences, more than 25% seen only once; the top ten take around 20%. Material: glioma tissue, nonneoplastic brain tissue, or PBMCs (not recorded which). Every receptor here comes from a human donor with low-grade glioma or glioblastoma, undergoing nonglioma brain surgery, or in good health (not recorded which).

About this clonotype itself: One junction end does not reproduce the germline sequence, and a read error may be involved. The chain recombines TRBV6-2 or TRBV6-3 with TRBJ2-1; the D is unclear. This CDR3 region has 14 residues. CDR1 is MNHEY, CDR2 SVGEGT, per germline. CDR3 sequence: CASSYPLGAYEQSF. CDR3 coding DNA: TGTGCCAGCAGCTACCCCTTAGGTGCTTATGAGCAGTCCTTC.

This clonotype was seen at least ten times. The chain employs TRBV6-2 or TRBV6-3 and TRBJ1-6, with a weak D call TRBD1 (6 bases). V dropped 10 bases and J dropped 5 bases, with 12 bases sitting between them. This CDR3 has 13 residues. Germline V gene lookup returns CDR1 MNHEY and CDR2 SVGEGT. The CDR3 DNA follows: TGTGCCACCACGGACAGTAATAATTCACCCCTCCACTTT. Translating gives CATTDSNNSPLHF.

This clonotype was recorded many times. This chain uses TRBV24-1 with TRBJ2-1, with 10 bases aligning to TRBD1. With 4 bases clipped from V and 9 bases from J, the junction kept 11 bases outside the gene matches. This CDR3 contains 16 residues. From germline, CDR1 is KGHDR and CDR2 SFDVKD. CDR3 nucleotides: TGTGCCACCAGTGACATCGACAGGGGGCCTGGGAGTGAGCAGTTCTTC. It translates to CATSDIDRGPGSEQFF.

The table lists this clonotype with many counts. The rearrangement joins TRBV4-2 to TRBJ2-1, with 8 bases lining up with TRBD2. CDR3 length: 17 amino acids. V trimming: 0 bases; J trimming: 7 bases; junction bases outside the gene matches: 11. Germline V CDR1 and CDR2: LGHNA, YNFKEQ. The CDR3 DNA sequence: TGTGCCAGCAGCCAAGAATGGCGGGAGGCCGCGGGAAATGAGCAGTTCTTC. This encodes CASSQEWREAAGNEQFF.

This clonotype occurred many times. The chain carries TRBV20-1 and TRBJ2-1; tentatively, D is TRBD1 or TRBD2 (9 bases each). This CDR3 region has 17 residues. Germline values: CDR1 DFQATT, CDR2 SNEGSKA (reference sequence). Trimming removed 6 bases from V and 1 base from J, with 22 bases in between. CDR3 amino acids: CSATGQGLAGSYNEQFF. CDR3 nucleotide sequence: TGCAGTGCCACTGGACAGGGGCTAGCGGGATCCTACAATGAGCAGTTCTTC.

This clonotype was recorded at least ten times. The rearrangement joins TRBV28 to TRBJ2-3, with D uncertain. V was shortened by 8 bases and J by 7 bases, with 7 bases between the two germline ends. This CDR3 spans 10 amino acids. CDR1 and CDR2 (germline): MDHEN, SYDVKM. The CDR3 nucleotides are TGTGCCAGCTCTGGGTATACGCAGTATTTT. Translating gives CASSGYTQYF.

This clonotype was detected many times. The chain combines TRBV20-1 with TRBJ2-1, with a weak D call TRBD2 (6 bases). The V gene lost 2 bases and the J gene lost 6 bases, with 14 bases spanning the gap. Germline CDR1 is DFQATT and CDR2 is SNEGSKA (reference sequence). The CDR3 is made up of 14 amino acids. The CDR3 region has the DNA TGCAGTGCTAGAAAAATGGGGGGAACCAATGAGCAGTTCTTC. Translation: CSARKMGGTNEQFF.

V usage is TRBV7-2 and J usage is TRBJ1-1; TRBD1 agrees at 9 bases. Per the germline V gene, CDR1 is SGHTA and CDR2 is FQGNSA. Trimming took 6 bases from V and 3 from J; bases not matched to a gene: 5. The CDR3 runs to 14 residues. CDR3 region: CASRLRQGDTEAFF. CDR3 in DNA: TGTGCCAGCAGATTAAGACAGGGGGACACTGAAGCTTTCTTT.

This CDR3 reads CASSFTWTSGQYF. The CDR3 DNA reads TGCGCCAGCAGCTTCACTTGGACTAGTGGGCAGTATTTT. The chain has TRBV5-1 and TRBJ2-3, with 7 bases aligning to TRBD2. The CDR3 spans 13 residues. Germline loops: CDR1 SGHRS, CDR2 YFSETQ. V shed 2 bases and J 11 bases; nucleotides not matched to a gene: 8.